The T cell receptor beta chain described here comes from a study of T cell clonotyping in hematopoietic cell transplantation. Study observations and caveats: Few recipient clonotypes overlapped donors; over 97% were de novo at given depth.

The time point: recipient sample about 28 days before transplant, after cytoreduction. Trimming pared 4 bases from V and 2 bases from J, leaving 12 bases between. In germline, CDR1 is MNHNS, CDR2 SASEGT. The CDR3 runs to 15 residues. Sequencing was performed with immunoSEQ multiplex PCR; in TCRdb, only in-frame clones are kept and a portion is missing. Among tens of thousands of clones listed, 90% to 96% were seen once. About this clone: Its antigen is undetermined.

The rearrangement links TRBV6-1 to TRBJ1-3, with D perhaps TRBD1 (5 bases). This clonotype was obtained from a woman between 45 and 65 years old with acute myeloid leukemia. Some clones in this sample may be carry-over from other donors' samples. Sequenced material: peripheral blood mononuclear cells, taken before stem cell transplant. CDR3 coding DNA: TGTGCCAGCAGTGGGGGCAGGGCGACTGGAAACACCATATATTTT. Encoded protein: CASSGGRATGNTIYF.